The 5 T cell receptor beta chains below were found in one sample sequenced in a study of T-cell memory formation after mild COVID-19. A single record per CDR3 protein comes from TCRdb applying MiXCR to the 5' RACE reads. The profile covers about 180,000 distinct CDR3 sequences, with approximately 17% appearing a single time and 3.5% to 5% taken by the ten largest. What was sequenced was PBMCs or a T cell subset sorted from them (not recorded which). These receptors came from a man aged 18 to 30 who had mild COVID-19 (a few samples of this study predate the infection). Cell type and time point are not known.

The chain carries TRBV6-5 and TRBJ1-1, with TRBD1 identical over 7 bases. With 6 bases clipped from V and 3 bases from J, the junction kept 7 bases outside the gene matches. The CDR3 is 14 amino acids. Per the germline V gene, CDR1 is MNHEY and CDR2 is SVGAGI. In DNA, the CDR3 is TGTGCCAGCAGAATACAGGGGAGGCACACTGAAGCTTTCTTT. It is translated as CASRIQGRHTEAFF.

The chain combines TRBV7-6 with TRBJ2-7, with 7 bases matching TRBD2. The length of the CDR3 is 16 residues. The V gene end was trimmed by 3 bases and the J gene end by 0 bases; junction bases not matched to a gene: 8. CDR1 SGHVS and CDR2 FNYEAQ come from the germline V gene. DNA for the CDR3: TGTGCCAGCAGCTTTAGTACCGGGGGGAGCTCCTACGAGCAGTACTTC. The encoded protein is CASSFSTGGSSYEQYF. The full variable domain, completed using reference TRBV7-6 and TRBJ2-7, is GAGVSQSPRYKVTKRGQDVALRCDPISGHVSLYWYRQALGQGPEFLTYFNYEAQQDKSGLPNDRFSAERPEGSISTLTIQRTEQRDSAMYRCASSFSTGGSSYEQYFGPGTRLTVT.

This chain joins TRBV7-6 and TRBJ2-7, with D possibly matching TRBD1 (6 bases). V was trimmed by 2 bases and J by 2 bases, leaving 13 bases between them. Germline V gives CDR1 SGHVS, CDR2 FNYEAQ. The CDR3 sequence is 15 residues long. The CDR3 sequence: CASSLNPGETYEQYF. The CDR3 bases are TGTGCCAGCAGCTTAAATCCAGGGGAAACCTACGAGCAGTACTTC.

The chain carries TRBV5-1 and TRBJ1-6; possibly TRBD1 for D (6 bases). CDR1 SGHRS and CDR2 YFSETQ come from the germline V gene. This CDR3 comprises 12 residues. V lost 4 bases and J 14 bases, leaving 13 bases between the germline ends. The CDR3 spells CASSAAEGALHF. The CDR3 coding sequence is TGCGCCAGCAGCGCAGCAGAGGGGGCCCTCCACTTT.

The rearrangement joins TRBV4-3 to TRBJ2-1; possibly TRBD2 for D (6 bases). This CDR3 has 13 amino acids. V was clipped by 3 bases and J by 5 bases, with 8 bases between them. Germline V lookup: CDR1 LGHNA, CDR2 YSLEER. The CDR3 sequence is CASSHGGDNEQFF. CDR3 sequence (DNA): TGCGCCAGCAGCCACGGAGGGGACAATGAGCAGTTCTTC.